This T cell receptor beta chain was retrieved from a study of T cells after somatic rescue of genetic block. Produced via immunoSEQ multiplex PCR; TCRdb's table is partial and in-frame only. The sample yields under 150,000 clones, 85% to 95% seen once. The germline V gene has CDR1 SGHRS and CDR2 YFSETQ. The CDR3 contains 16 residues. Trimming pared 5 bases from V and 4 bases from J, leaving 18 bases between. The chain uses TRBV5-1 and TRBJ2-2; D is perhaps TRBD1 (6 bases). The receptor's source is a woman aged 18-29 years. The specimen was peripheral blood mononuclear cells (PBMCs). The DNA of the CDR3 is TGCGCCAGCAGTGCACCCACAGGGAGAGTCACCGGGGAGCTGTTTTTT. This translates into CASSAPTGRVTGELFF.